The sequence of this T cell receptor beta chain was determined in a study of T-cell reconstitution after alpha-beta-depleted transplantation in children. Preparation of the TCRbeta library involved a method that used unique molecular identifiers. TCRdb itself ran the PCR reads through MiXCR, one entry per CDR3 protein. The sample holds some 500,000 distinct CDR3 sequences, about 16% seen once. The CDR3 sequence is 11 residues long. The germline V and J ends were trimmed by 7 bases and 5 bases, with 8 bases remaining between them. Germline V gene lookup returns CDR1 MNHEY and CDR2 SVGAGI. This clonotype was counted only a few times.

The chain couples TRBV6-5 to TRBJ2-5; D is unresolved. The sequence came from a human donor who donated a stem cell graft to a child with acute lymphoblastic leukemia. Material: PBMCs from the stem cell graft donor, obtained from the stem cell graft. CDR3 DNA: TGTGCCAGCATCATATCGGAGACCCAGTACTTC. Translation gives CASIISETQYF.